This T cell receptor (beta chain) comes out of a study of cytomegalovirus exposure and HLA in healthy donors. General study points: Association of some 18,000 TCR beta sequences with HLA alleles was found at 0.05 false discovery rate in a later analysis. Accurate prediction of most subjects' HLA-A and HLA-B alleles from TCR beta sequences was reported. A later analysis reportedly identified an Asian-associated ancestry cluster as carrying fewer N-insertions than the approximately 670-donor mean. Across all donors, roughly uniform sequencing depth was an assumption of the presence/absence analyses.

CDR3 length: 14 residues. Trimming took off 1 base at V and 0 bases at J, with 4 bases between the two ends. CDR1 SGHTA and CDR2 FQGNSA come from the germline V gene. 60 Vbeta and 13 Jbeta primers were used in PCR. Some clones are missing from TCRdb's copy, which holds only in-frame ones; the method was immunoSEQ multiplex PCR. The data show roughly 190,000 clones, about three quarters seen once. About this clone: Its target is unknown.

The sequence derives from a woman aged 25 to 45 in good health and CMV-seropositive. The V gene is TRBV7-2, the J gene TRBJ1-5; D gene ambiguous. Sequencing was carried out using PBMCs. The CDR3 DNA reads TGTGCCAGCAGCTTAGAATATAGCAATCAGCCCCAGCATTTT. Translating gives CASSLEYSNQPQHF.